This T cell receptor (beta chain) was identified during a study of blood T cells in healthy people across ages. This clonotype was seen a few times. CDR3 length: 11 residues. Germline CDR1 SQVTM, CDR2 ANQGSEA. V was clipped by 7 bases and J by 7 bases, with 10 bases between them. Through a sample-barcoded 5' primer and a J-beta primer mix, a second PCR was run for roughly 6 to 12 cycles. MiXCR, run by TCRdb on the 5' RACE reads, gives a single entry per CDR3 protein. The sample holds about 1.4 million distinct CDR3 sequences; 59% are singletons and the top ten take approximately 7%. The chain joins TRBV29-1 to TRBJ2-2, with a weak D call TRBD1 (5 bases). Material: blood. The origin of this receptor is a man aged 18 to 29 in good health. CDR3 bases: TGCAGCGCGTCAGGGTTCGGGGAGCTGTTTTTT. It codes for CSASGFGELFF.